This TCR beta chain is from a study of blood T cell repertoires in COVID-19. Looking at the study overall: T cells, B-cell-depleted T cells, or PBMCs provided the cDNA or gDNA that served as material.

Measured with immunoSEQ multiplex PCR; TCRdb has only the in-frame clones, and not every one. The sample includes approximately 200,000 clones, roughly 85% of them seen just once. The V gene lost 4 bases and the J gene lost 4 bases, with 19 bases spanning the gap. Looked up from germline, CDR1 is MGHRA and CDR2 is YSYEKL. There are 16 residues in the CDR3. The chain couples TRBV4-1 to TRBJ2-5; weak D call: TRBD2 (7 bases). Material for sequencing was peripheral blood. The TCR was taken from a man aged 40-55 years with acute or convalescent COVID-19. DNA for the CDR3: TGCGCCAGCAGCCTATCCCTGGGAGGGGGTAGAGAGACCCAGTACTTC. This encodes CASSLSLGGGRETQYF.